This T cell receptor beta chain stems from a study of blood T cell repertoires in COVID-19. Those enrolled in Seattle joined during active infection and were followed longitudinally afterward. Sequencing used immunoSEQ multiplex PCR; TCRdb keeps in-frame clones, though not all of them. This table has 70,000 to 95,000 clones, just under 80% appearing once. The CDR3 contains 13 residues. The germline CDR1 and CDR2 sequences are SGHRS and YFSETQ. Trimming pared 4 bases from V and 7 bases from J, leaving 12 bases between. Source material: peripheral blood. J is TRBJ1-5 and V is TRBV5-1; TRBD1 is a possible D gene (6 bases). This clonotype was obtained from a man aged 55-75 years with COVID-19, enrolled during active disease. Written as DNA, the CDR3 is TGCGCCAGCAGCCCACAGGGCGACCAGCCCCAGCATTTT. Protein: CASSPQGDQPQHF. The variable domain in full, with the rest retrieved from reference TRBV5-1 and TRBJ1-5, is KAGVTQTPRYLIKTRGQQVTLSCSPISGHRSVSWYQQTPGQGLQFLFEYFSETQRNKGNFPGRFSGRQFSNSRSEMNVSTLELGDSALYLCASSPQGDQPQHFGDGTRLSIL.